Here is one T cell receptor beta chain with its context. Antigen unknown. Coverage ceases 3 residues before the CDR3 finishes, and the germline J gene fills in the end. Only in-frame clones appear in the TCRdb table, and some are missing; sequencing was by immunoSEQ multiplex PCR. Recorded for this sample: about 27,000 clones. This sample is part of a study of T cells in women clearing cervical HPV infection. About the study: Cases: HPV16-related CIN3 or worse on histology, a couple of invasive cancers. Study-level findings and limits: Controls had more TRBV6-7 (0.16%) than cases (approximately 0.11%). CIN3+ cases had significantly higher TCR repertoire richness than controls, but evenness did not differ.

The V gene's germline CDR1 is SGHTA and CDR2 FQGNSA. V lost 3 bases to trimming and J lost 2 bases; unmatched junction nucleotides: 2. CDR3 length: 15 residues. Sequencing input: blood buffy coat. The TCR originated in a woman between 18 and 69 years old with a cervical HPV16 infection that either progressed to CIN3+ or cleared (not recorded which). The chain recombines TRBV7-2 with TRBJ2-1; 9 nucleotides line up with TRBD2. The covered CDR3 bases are TGTGCCAGCAGCTTTGTAGCGGGGGCCTACAATGAG. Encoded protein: CASSFVAGAYNE. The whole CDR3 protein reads CASSFVAGAYNEQFF.